A selection of T cell receptor beta chains follows, all from one sample in a study of T cell responses to AZD1222 COVID-19 vaccine. TCRdb's copy holds only in-frame clones and misses some; the assay was immunoSEQ multiplex PCR. The sample contains about 150,000 clones, roughly 92% of which appear only once. The specimen comprised peripheral blood, sampled on day 0 of AZD1222 vaccination. These receptors all stem from an adult in good health. The CDR3 runs from the conserved cysteine through the conserved F or W. A D gene is named only where the DNA matches it firmly. Clone size is not always given. Where it is, it says once, few, many or a class for expanded clones.

clone_size	v_call	d_call	j_call	cdr3_nt	cdr3_aa
.	TRBV27	.	TRBJ2-7	TGTGCCAGCAGTCCCCGGGTTTCCTACGAGCAGTACTTC	CASSPRVSYEQYF
.	TRBV4-3	.	TRBJ1-2	TGCGCCAGCAGCCTTGGGCAGGCGGCAGACTATGGCTACACCTTC	CASSLGQAADYGYTF
.	TRBV5-5	TRBD1	TRBJ1-6	TGTGCCAGCAGCCCGGAGACAGGGCGGGCTTCACCCCTCCACTTT	CASSPETGRASPLHF
.	TRBV10-1	.	TRBJ1-4	TGCGCCAGCAGCCGCACTTATAATGAAAAACTGTTTTTT	CASSRTYNEKLFF
.	TRBV11-3	TRBD1	TRBJ2-7	TGTGCCAGCAGCTCTCGGGACAGGATTTCCTACGAGCAGTACTTC	CASSSRDRISYEQYF
.	TRBV7-2	TRBD2	TRBJ2-5	TGTGCCAGCAGCCCGGGGGGTAGCGGACAAGAGACCCAGTACTTC	CASSPGGSGQETQYF
.	TRBV12-3/TRBV12-4	.	TRBJ2-3	TGTGCCATAGGACGGTTCACAGATACGCAGTATTTT	CAIGRFTDTQYF
.	TRBV7-6	TRBD1	TRBJ1-4	TGTGCCAGCAGCTTCAAAGGGACAGGGCAGAAACTGTTTTTT	CASSFKGTGQKLFF
.	TRBV13	TRBD2	TRBJ2-1	TGTGCCAGCAGCTCGGCGACTAGCGGGAGCTTTGGGCAGTTCTTC	CASSSATSGSFGQFF
once	TRBV5-1	.	TRBJ1-2	TGCGCCAGCAGCCCGAGGACAGAAGATGTAAGGGGCTACACCTTC	CASSPRTEDVRGYTF
.	TRBV9	.	TRBJ1-2	TGTGCCAGCACCCGACGGGCAGGGATCGGCTACACCTTC	CASTRRAGIGYTF
.	TRBV7-8	.	TRBJ2-5	TGTGCCAGCAGCTTAGCTGGGCAGCGCCAAGAGACCCAGTACTTC	CASSLAGQRQETQYF
.	TRBV6-2/TRBV6-3	.	TRBJ1-1	TGTGCCAGCAGTTACTCGACGGTGAACACTGAAGCTTTCTTT	CASSYSTVNTEAFF
.	TRBV27	.	TRBJ2-7	TGTGCCAGCAGTTTAGATGGGACACCAGCCTACGAGCAGTACTTC	CASSLDGTPAYEQYF
once	TRBV28	TRBD2	TRBJ2-2	TGTGCCAGCAGTCGCCTACTAGCGGGAGTTGGGGAGCTGTTTTTT	CASSRLLAGVGELFF
.	TRBV28	.	TRBJ1-5	TGTGCCAGCACCGTGAACCGAGATCAGCCCCAGCATTTT	CASTVNRDQPQHF
.	TRBV7-8	.	TRBJ2-2	TGTGCCAGCAGCTTAGCCCTCCCGGGGGGCAACACCGGGGAGCTGTTTTTT	CASSLALPGGNTGELFF
.	TRBV7-3	.	TRBJ1-1	TGTGCCAGCAGCTTAACCGCCCAGGGGCGGGCTTTCTTT	CASSLTAQGRAFF
.	TRBV21-1	.	TRBJ2-5	TGTGCCCCGGCTCACCTTAGGGAGACCCAGTACTTC	CAPAHLRETQYF
.	TRBV15	.	TRBJ2-7	TGTGCCACCAGCAGAGGGACTCCTCACTACGAGCAGTACTTC	CATSRGTPHYEQYF
.	TRBV18	.	TRBJ2-2	TGTGCCAGCTCACCACATAACACCGGGGAGCTGTTTTTT	CASSPHNTGELFF
.	TRBV9	.	TRBJ2-2	TGTGCCAGCAGCGAAGGGGCCGGGGAGCTGTTTTTT	CASSEGAGELFF
.	TRBV19	TRBD1	TRBJ1-3	TGTGCCAGTACACCCCAGGGGGTCAACACCATATATTTT	CASTPQGVNTIYF
.	TRBV7-3	.	TRBJ2-1	TGTGCCAGCAGCCTTCGGCCGTACAATGAGCAGTTCTTC	CASSLRPYNEQFF
.	TRBV10-1	.	TRBJ2-1	TGCGCCAGCAGTGAGACTCCCAGCTCCTACAATGAGCAGTTCTTC	CASSETPSSYNEQFF
.	TRBV14	TRBD2	TRBJ2-4	TGTGCCAGCAGCCCAGGGGATCGCGGGAGGGCCCGGGACATTCAGTACTTC	CASSPGDRGRARDIQYF
.	TRBV3-1/TRBV3-2	.	TRBJ2-5	TGTGCCAGCAGCCTAGGGTTAATCGAGACCCAGTACTTC	CASSLGLIETQYF
few	TRBV7-3	TRBD2	TRBJ2-1	TGTGCCAGCAGCTTAACGCGATCGGGACTAGTGGGTAGTGAGCAGTTCTTC	CASSLTRSGLVGSEQFF
.	TRBV12-3/TRBV12-4	.	TRBJ1-2	TGTGCCAGCAGTTTAGGGAGGCATGGCTACACCTTC	CASSLGRHGYTF
.	TRBV24-1	.	TRBJ2-1	TGTGCCACCAGTGATTTGACGGACCATGAGCAGTTCTTC	CATSDLTDHEQFF
.	TRBV7-3	.	TRBJ2-1	TGTGCCAGCAGTAAGGACAGAGACAATGAGCAGTTCTTC	CASSKDRDNEQFF
.	TRBV9	TRBD2	TRBJ2-1	TGTGCCAGCAGCGGGTCGCGGGACTATAATTACAATGAGCAGTTCTTC	CASSGSRDYNYNEQFF
.	TRBV7-7	.	TRBJ2-6	TGTGCCAGCAGCTCAAGTTCAGGTAGAGCCAACGTCCTGACTTTC	CASSSSSGRANVLTF
.	TRBV10-1	TRBD1	TRBJ2-1	TGCGCCAGCACAGGCGCAGGGGGCCAGTTCTTC	CASTGAGGQFF